This entry concerns a single T cell receptor beta chain. The sample is drawn from a study of blood T cell repertoires in COVID-19. Study at large: From the United States, Italy and Spain came samples of acute and convalescent COVID-19.

Per the study methods: Estimated nucleated cell counts came from reference gene primer amplification. Repertoires were generated with immunoSEQ multiplex PCR, while TCRdb's copy carries only in-frame clones and drops some. That table supplies the V and J calls and clone size; D and trimming were determined from the DNA. Seen here are approximately 200,000 clones, just under 85% observed once, and the top ten hold approximately 1.2%. Germline lookup yields CDR1 SEHNR and CDR2 FQNEAQ (reference sequence). V lost 2 bases, J lost 8 bases, and 16 bases lay in between. CDR3 size: 15 residues. The sequencing input was PBMCs or T cells enriched from blood (not recorded which). The receptor comes from a woman aged 40 to 49 with acute COVID-19. This sequence joins TRBV7-9 and TRBJ1-3, with D possibly matching TRBD1 (5 bases). This CDR3 reads CASSLPRGGTDTIYF. DNA for the CDR3: TGTGCCAGCAGCTTACCCCGGGGGGGTACGGACACCATATATTTT.